Below are 6 T cell receptor beta chains sequenced from a single sample in a study of T cell changes during pregnancy in multiple sclerosis. Assay: immunoSEQ multiplex PCR; the TCRdb copy retains only in-frame clones and omits some. This sample has 20,000 to 30,000 clones, with about 88% found just once. The material sequenced was CD8+ T cells from peripheral blood mononuclear cells, taken in the second trimester of pregnancy. The receptors were sampled from a female donor with multiple sclerosis, enrolled in a pregnancy study.

The chain recombines TRBV7-8 with TRBJ2-7, with 7 bases fitting TRBD2. Germline V gene data show CDR1 as SGHVS and CDR2 as FQNEAQ. V lost 6 bases to trimming and J lost 1 base; unmatched junction nucleotides: 3. This CDR3 has 13 residues. The CDR3 sequence is CASRSGLSYEQYF. CDR3 coding DNA: TGTGCCAGCAGATCGGGACTATCCTACGAGCAGTACTTC.

V usage is TRBV7-8 and J usage is TRBJ2-7, with a tentative D call TRBD1 (6 bases). V was cut by 5 bases and J by 6 bases, with 11 bases left in between. Germline CDR1 and CDR2: SGHVS and FQNEAQ. The CDR3 extends over 12 amino acids. CDR3 nucleotides: TGTGCCAGCAGCGACGGGACAACCGAGCAGTACTTC. This encodes CASSDGTTEQYF.

Details on this clone: A junction boundary mismatches the germline segment, possibly from a read error. Here the CDR3 DNA reads TGTGCCAGCAGCCAAGATCCGGGGGGCCCCTTC. Translated, it gives CASSQDPGGPF. V is TRBV4-2 and J is TRBJ2-7, with D possibly being TRBD2 (7 bases). This CDR3 comprises 11 residues. Germline CDR1 LGHNA, CDR2 YNFKEQ.

V usage is TRBV30 and J usage is TRBJ2-7; D remains ambiguous. The CDR3 contains 13 residues. Germline values: CDR1 GTSNPN, CDR2 SVGIG (reference sequence). V was pared by 2 bases and J by 1 base, with 9 bases between. The chain's CDR3 is CAWSFGSSYEQYF. The CDR3 nucleotides read TGTGCCTGGAGTTTCGGGTCTTCCTACGAGCAGTACTTC. Using reference TRBV30 and TRBJ2-7 for the parts outside the CDR3, the full variable domain is SQTIHQWPATLVQPVGSPLSLECTVEGTSNPNLYWYRQAAGRGLQLLFYSVGIGQISSEVPQNLSASRPQDRQFILSSKKLLLSDSGFYLCAWSFGSSYEQYFGPGTRLTVT.

The sample holds one count of this clone. The CDR3 is CASSEASRSFYGYTF. DNA for the CDR3: TGTGCCAGCAGTGAAGCGTCCCGGTCCTTCTATGGCTACACCTTC. V and J are TRBV2 and TRBJ1-2; D is ambiguous. The CDR3 runs to 15 residues. Germline CDR1 SNHLY, CDR2 FYNNEI. V gave up 0 bases and J gave up 4 bases, with 12 bases separating them.

The chain carries TRBV29-1 and TRBJ1-1; D may be TRBD1 (5 bases). Germline V lookup: CDR1 SQVTM, CDR2 ANQGSEA. The CDR3 runs 14 residues. V shed 7 bases and J shed 1 base, with 16 bases lying between them. CDR3 region: CSAGGDGGNTEAFF. The DNA for the CDR3 is TGCAGCGCCGGGGGTGACGGGGGGAACACTGAAGCTTTCTTT.